These 3 T cell receptor beta chains came from one sample sequenced in a study of CD8+ T cells in alopecia areata. Isolated RNA was reverse transcribed into cDNA used as the sequencing template. This table comes from immunoSEQ multiplex PCR, and its TCRdb copy is limited to in-frame clones, with some not included. Among 110,000 to 150,000 clones listed, 51% were seen once. This specimen consisted of CD4+ T cells sorted from blood, obtained at week 0. These receptor sequences come from a human donor with alopecia areata.

This clone was picked up one time. The V call is TRBV15, the J call TRBJ1-4; 9 nucleotides line up with TRBD1. The CDR3 length is 15 residues. Unmatched junction bases numbered 5, after V lost 1 base and J lost 8 bases. The germline CDR1 and CDR2 sequences are LNHNV and YYDKDF (reference sequence). CDR3 in amino acids: CATSRGTGVGEKLFF. CDR3 sequence (DNA): TGTGCCACCAGCAGAGGGACAGGGGTGGGGGAAAAACTGTTTTTT.

This chain uses TRBV30 with TRBJ1-5; possibly TRBD1 for D (5 bases). CDR1 and CDR2 (germline): GTSNPN, SVGIG (reference sequence). The V gene lost 0 bases and the J gene lost 6 bases, with 12 bases spanning the gap. The length of the CDR3 is 14 residues. The CDR3 coding sequence is TGTGCCTGGAGTGTAGGCAGGGTTGGTCAGCCCCAGCATTTT. This translates into CAWSVGRVGQPQHF.

A few counts support this clone. The V gene is TRBV4-1, the J gene TRBJ2-5; D could derive from TRBD1 or TRBD2 (5 bases each). Germline V lookup: CDR1 MGHRA, CDR2 YSYEKL. V was cut by 0 bases and J by 1 base, with 9 bases left in between. This CDR3 is 15 amino acids long. The CDR3 loop reads CASSQDFGGQETQYF. CDR3 coding DNA: TGCGCCAGCAGCCAAGATTTTGGGGGCCAAGAGACCCAGTACTTC.